Listed below are T cell receptor beta chains from one sample, sequenced in a study of blood T cell repertoires in COVID-19. Some clones are missing from TCRdb's copy, which holds only in-frame ones; the method was immunoSEQ multiplex PCR. The sample lists about 200,000 clones, 83% seen once, with roughly 5% in the top ten. Sequenced input: PBMCs or T cells enriched from blood (not recorded which). The receptor set was obtained from a woman aged 50 to 60 who had been exposed to COVID-19. Each CDR3 is given with its conserved first and last residue. The order of the fields is V gene, J gene, CDR3 protein.

V: TRBV7-2; J: TRBJ1-4; CDR3: CASSLGTGSFGKLFF
V: TRBV5-5; J: TRBJ1-6; CDR3: CASSPIRGSYNSPLHF
V: TRBV25-1; J: TRBJ2-7; CDR3: CASSEPGWVGEQYF
V: TRBV19; J: TRBJ1-1; CDR3: CASSITPLQGGTEAFF
V: TRBV2; J: TRBJ1-6; CDR3: CASSIQGAPYNSPLHF
V: TRBV3-1/TRBV3-2; J: TRBJ1-1; CDR3: CASSLQRGIEAFF
V: TRBV6-5; J: TRBJ2-7; CDR3: CASSHGSLAYEQYF
V: TRBV21-1; J: TRBJ2-2; CDR3: CASSPPGDHGGELFF
V: TRBV19; J: TRBJ1-2; CDR3: CASSPDWGQGGNYGYTF
V: TRBV7-9; J: TRBJ1-3; CDR3: CASSFPGGGNTIYF
V: TRBV7-9; J: TRBJ1-2; CDR3: CASSQDRVYTF
V: TRBV5-1; J: TRBJ2-3; CDR3: CASSLELIEDTQYF
V: TRBV29-1; J: TRBJ1-1; CDR3: CSVEQGRAEAFF
V: TRBV19; J: TRBJ1-5; CDR3: CASSDSASNQPQHF
V: TRBV9; J: TRBJ1-4; CDR3: CASSKGQGARGEKLFF
V: TRBV11-2; J: TRBJ1-1; CDR3: CASSLHRGTEAFF
V: TRBV12-3/TRBV12-4; J: TRBJ1-1; CDR3: CASSTQGFSEAFF
V: TRBV3-1/TRBV3-2; J: TRBJ1-6; CDR3: CASSQDQAHPYNSPLHF
V: TRBV18; J: TRBJ1-1; CDR3: CASSSVNTEAFF
V: TRBV20-1; J: TRBJ1-3; CDR3: CSASEDRGFSGNTIYF
V: TRBV12-3/TRBV12-4; J: TRBJ1-6; CDR3: CASSLVGDSPLHF
V: TRBV5-1; J: TRBJ2-7; CDR3: CASSLPVASSYEQYF
V: TRBV10-2; J: TRBJ1-5; CDR3: CASSEGDQPQHF
V: TRBV5-1; J: TRBJ2-5; CDR3: CASSPPTSGTQETQYF
V: TRBV5-4; J: TRBJ1-2; CDR3: CASSSYRGWGYTF
V: TRBV19; J: TRBJ1-1; CDR3: CASIPRGTGANTEAFF
V: TRBV6-1; J: TRBJ1-5; CDR3: CASSEASQNQPQHF
V: TRBV9; J: TRBJ2-1; CDR3: CASSASRTSGGHSNEQFF
V: TRBV18; J: TRBJ2-7; CDR3: CASSPSVPGEQYF
V: TRBV18; J: TRBJ1-1; CDR3: CASSPPSMGANTEAFF
V: TRBV6-5; J: TRBJ1-2; CDR3: CASLNGDGYTF
V: TRBV5-1; J: TRBJ1-4; CDR3: CASSPRQGPEKLFF
V: TRBV28; J: TRBJ2-7; CDR3: CASGTAYEQYF
V: TRBV12-3/TRBV12-4; J: TRBJ1-2; CDR3: CASSLGTEGYTF
V: TRBV14; J: TRBJ2-4; CDR3: CASSHVGQGRNIQYF
V: TRBV27; J: TRBJ2-1; CDR3: CASRGLAGKYEQFF
V: TRBV18; J: TRBJ2-5; CDR3: CASSPIGGEETQYF
V: TRBV24-1; J: TRBJ1-1; CDR3: CATSDSEGEAFF
V: TRBV18; J: TRBJ1-1; CDR3: CASSPPGGGWGNTEAFF
V: TRBV29-1; J: TRBJ2-7; CDR3: CSVRAGEHAEQYF
V: TRBV14; J: TRBJ2-3; CDR3: CASNQARGSDTQYF
V: TRBV12-3/TRBV12-4; J: TRBJ1-2; CDR3: CASGTSSYGYTF
V: TRBV6-5; J: TRBJ2-7; CDR3: CASSYSRTDPLEQYF
V: TRBV11-2; J: TRBJ2-7; CDR3: CASSFGLGREQYF
V: TRBV2; J: TRBJ2-4; CDR3: CASSDWPGQGILTKNIQYF
V: TRBV19; J: TRBJ1-3; CDR3: CATSPTVWNGNTIYF
V: TRBV15; J: TRBJ2-5; CDR3: CATSSGTGQETQYF
V: TRBV11-3; J: TRBJ2-3; CDR3: CASSPSIAASTDTQYF
V: TRBV6-5; J: TRBJ1-6; CDR3: CASRRTGGVNSPLHF
V: TRBV6-6; J: TRBJ1-4; CDR3: CASSNPRATDEKLFF
V: TRBV7-8; J: TRBJ1-2; CDR3: CASSPSQAISYTF
V: TRBV7-7; J: TRBJ1-5; CDR3: CASSLGGYSNQPQHF
V: TRBV7-2; J: TRBJ1-2; CDR3: CASSPRTGGASGGYTF
V: TRBV19; J: TRBJ1-1; CDR3: CASRDAGAWARTEAFF
V: TRBV6-2/TRBV6-3; J: TRBJ1-1; CDR3: CASSYQGPNTEAFF
V: TRBV11-2; J: TRBJ1-2; CDR3: CASSLGGQANYGYTF